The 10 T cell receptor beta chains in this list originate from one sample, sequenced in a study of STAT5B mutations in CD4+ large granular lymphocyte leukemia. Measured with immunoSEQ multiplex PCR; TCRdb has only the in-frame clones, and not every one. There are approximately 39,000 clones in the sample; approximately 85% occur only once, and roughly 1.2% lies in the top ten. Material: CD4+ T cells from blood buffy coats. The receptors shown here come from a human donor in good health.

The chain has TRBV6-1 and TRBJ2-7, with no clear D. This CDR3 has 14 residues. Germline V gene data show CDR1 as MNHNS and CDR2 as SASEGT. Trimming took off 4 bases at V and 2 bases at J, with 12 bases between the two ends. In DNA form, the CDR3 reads TGTGCCAGCAGTGGATTTCAACAGACCTACGAGCAGTACTTC. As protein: CASSGFQQTYEQYF.

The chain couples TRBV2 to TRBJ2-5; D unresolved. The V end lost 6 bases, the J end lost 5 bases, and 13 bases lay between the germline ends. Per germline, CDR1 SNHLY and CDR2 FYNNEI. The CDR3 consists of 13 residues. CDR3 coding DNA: TGTGCCAGCAGGAAAGGGATTACGGAGACCCAGTACTTC. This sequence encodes CASRKGITETQYF.

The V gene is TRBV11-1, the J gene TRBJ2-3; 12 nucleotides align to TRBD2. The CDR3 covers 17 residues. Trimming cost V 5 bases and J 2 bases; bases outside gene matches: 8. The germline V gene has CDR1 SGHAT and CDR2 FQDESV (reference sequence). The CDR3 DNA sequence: TGTGCCAGCAGCCTCCCTGGACTAGCGGGGATCACAGATACGCAGTATTTT. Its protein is CASSLPGLAGITDTQYF.

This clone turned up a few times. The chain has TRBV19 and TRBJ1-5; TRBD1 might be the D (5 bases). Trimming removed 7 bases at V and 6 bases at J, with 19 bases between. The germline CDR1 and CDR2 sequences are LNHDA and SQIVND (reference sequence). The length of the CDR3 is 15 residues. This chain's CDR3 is CASTTSGQGTQPQHF. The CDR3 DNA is TGTGCCAGTACTACCTCAGGGCAGGGAACTCAGCCCCAGCATTTT. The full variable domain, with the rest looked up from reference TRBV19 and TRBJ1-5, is DGGITQSPKYLFRKEGQNVTLSCEQNLNHDAMYWYRQDPGQGLRLIYYSQIVNDFQKGDIAEGYSVSREKKESFPLTVTSAQKNPTAFYLCASTTSGQGTQPQHFGDGTRLSIL.

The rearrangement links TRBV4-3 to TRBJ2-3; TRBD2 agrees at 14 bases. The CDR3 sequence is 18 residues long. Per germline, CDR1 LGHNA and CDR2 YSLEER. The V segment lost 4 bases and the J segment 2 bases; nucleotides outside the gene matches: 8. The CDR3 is CASSPFGTSGSDTDTQYF. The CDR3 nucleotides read TGCGCCAGCAGCCCTTTTGGGACTAGCGGGAGCGACACAGATACGCAGTATTTT.

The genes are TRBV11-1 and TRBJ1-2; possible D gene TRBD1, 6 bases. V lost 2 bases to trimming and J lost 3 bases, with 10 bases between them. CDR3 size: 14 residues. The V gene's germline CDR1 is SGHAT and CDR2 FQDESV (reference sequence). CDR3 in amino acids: CASSLSGADYGYTF. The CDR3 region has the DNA TGTGCCAGCAGCTTATCGGGGGCGGACTATGGCTACACCTTC.

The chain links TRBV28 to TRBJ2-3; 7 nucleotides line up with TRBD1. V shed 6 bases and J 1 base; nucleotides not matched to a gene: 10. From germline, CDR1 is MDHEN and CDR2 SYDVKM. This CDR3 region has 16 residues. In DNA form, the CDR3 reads TGTGCCAGCAGCCTCCCAGGGGGTGGCCGCACAGATACGCAGTATTTT. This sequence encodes CASSLPGGGRTDTQYF.

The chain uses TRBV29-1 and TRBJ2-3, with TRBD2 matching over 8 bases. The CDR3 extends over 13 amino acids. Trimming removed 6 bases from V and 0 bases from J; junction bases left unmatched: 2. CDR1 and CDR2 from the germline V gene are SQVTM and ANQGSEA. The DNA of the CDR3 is TGCAGCGTGACTAGCGTTAGCACAGATACGCAGTATTTT. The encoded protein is CSVTSVSTDTQYF.

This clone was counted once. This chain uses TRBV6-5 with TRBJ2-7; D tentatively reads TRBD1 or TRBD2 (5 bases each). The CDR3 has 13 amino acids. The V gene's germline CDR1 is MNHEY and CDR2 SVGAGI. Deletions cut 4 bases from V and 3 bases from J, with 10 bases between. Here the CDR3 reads CASSSMGVYEQYF. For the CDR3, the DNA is TGTGCCAGCAGTTCGATGGGGGTCTACGAGCAGTACTTC.

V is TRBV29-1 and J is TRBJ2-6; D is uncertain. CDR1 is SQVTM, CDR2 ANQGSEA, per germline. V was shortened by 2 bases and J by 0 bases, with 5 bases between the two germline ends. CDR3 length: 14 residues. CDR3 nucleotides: TGCAGCGTTGAATCGGGCTCTGGGGCCAACGTCCTGACTTTC. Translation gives CSVESGSGANVLTF.